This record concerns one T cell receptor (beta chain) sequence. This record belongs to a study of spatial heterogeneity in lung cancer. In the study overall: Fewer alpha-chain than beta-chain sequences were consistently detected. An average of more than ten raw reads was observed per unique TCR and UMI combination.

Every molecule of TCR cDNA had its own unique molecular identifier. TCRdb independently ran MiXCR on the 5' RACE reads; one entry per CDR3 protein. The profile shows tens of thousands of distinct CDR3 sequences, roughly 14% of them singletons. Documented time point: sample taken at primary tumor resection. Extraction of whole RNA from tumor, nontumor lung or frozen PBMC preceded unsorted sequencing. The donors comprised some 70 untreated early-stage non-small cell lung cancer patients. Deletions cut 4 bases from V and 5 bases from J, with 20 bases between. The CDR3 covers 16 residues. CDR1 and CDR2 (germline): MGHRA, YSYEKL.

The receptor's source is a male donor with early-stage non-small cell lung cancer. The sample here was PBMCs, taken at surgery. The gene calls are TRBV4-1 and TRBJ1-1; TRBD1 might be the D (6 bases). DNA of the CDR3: TGCGCCAGCAGCCTCCTCAGCGCGTTTAGGGGGACTGAAGCTTTCTTT. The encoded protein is CASSLLSAFRGTEAFF.